A single sample gave rise to the 26 T cell receptor beta chains below, sequenced in a study of shared clonotypes between healthy human individuals. The repertoire was sequenced with immunoSEQ multiplex PCR; TCRdb's copy has only in-frame clones and lacks some. The table lists about 1.1 million clones, about 72% of them singletons. Sequenced material: memory CD4+ T cells from PBMCs. The subset is: CD45RA-negative fraction. These receptors all stem from a man aged 18 to 30 in good health. Some clones in this sample may be carry-over from other donors' samples.

The V and J genes are TRBV28 and TRBJ2-1; 11 bases are a match to TRBD1. This CDR3 is 17 amino acids long. Trimming took 5 bases from V and 7 from J; bases not matched to a gene: 13. Germline assignment: CDR1 MDHEN and CDR2 SYDVKM. For the CDR3, the DNA is TGTGCCAGCAGTGCTAGGACAGGGGGCCAGTCTTGGAATGAGCAGTTCTTC. It specifies CASSARTGGQSWNEQFF.

The chain is built from TRBV5-6 and TRBJ1-1; D gene uncertain. This CDR3 spans 18 amino acids. The germline V and J ends were trimmed by 4 bases and 6 bases, with 28 bases remaining between them. In germline, CDR1 is SGHDT, CDR2 YYEEEE. CDR3 nucleotide sequence: TGTGCCAGCAGCCTTGGTGTGGGGTATGGAAGGGAATCGGCTGAAGCTTTCTTT. Translated, it gives CASSLGVGYGRESAEAFF.

V is TRBV5-4 and J is TRBJ1-2, with 9 bases lining up with TRBD1. Germline V CDR1 and CDR2: SGHNT, YYREEE (reference sequence). The CDR3 extends over 17 amino acids. The trim removed 5 bases at V and 3 bases at J, leaving 14 bases unmatched. DNA for the CDR3: TGTGCCAGCAGACCCGGGACAGGGACCTCTGGCCACTATGGCTACACCTTC. This gives the protein CASRPGTGTSGHYGYTF.

The J gene is TRBJ2-1, the V gene TRBV4-3, with 7 bases identical to TRBD1. Trimming took 4 bases from V and 3 from J; bases not matched to a gene: 9. Germline assignment: CDR1 LGHNA and CDR2 YSLEER. This CDR3 is 16 amino acids long. The CDR3 spells CASSRSEGAGYNEQFF. The CDR3 nucleotides are TGCGCCAGCAGCCGCTCCGAGGGGGCAGGCTACAATGAGCAGTTCTTC.

This clone was recorded only once. The genes are TRBV4-1 and TRBJ2-7; 7 bases are a match to TRBD1. V gave up 2 bases and J gave up 3 bases; unmatched junction bases: 4. Germline CDR1 is MGHRA and CDR2 is YSYEKL. The CDR3 contains 14 residues. The CDR3 region is CASSQQGQNYEQYF. CDR3 bases: TGCGCCAGCAGCCAACAGGGACAGAACTACGAGCAGTACTTC.

The chain combines TRBV5-1 with TRBJ2-7, with 8 bases matching TRBD1. V shed 1 base, J shed 5 bases, and the junction held 8 bases outside the gene matches. Looked up from germline, CDR1 is SGHRS and CDR2 is YFSETQ. The CDR3 has 15 residues. CDR3 amino acids: CASSLRGRGLHEQYF. Here the CDR3 DNA reads TGCGCCAGCAGCTTGAGGGGCAGGGGGCTACACGAGCAGTACTTC.

The chain recombines TRBV4-1 with TRBJ2-5, with no clear D. V was cut by 0 bases and J by 3 bases, with 11 bases left in between. The CDR3 extends over 15 amino acids. The germline V gene has CDR1 MGHRA and CDR2 YSYEKL. The CDR3 DNA is TGCGCCAGCAGCCAAGATCTTCGCGGAGAAGAGACCCAGTACTTC. Encoded protein: CASSQDLRGEETQYF.

This clone was detected once. The V call is TRBV4-2, the J call TRBJ2-7; unclear D gene. Trimming cost V 4 bases and J 0 bases, with 4 bases left between them. The CDR3 contains 12 residues. Germline V gives CDR1 LGHNA, CDR2 YNFKEQ. The CDR3 nucleotides are TGTGCCAGCAGCCTCAGCTCCTACGAGCAGTACTTC. Encoded protein: CASSLSSYEQYF.

With regard to this clone: A much larger clonotype is one base distant, so this may be a read error. The rearrangement uses TRBV6-5 and TRBJ2-1; D remains ambiguous. CDR3 length: 14 amino acids. Looked up from germline, CDR1 is MNHEY and CDR2 is SVGAGI. In DNA form, the CDR3 reads TGTGCCAGCGGTTACGGAACTATCGTCGGTGAGCAGTTCTTC. Encoded protein: CASGYGTIVGEQFF.

This rearrangement joins TRBV5-1 to TRBJ2-6, with D possibly TRBD2 on 6 matching bases. This CDR3 has 18 residues. CDR1 SGHRS and CDR2 YFSETQ come from the germline V gene. Trimming removed 4 bases from V and 0 bases from J, with 17 bases in between. The CDR3 DNA is TGCGCCAGCAGCCGGAGGAGGGATTCGAGCTCTGGGGCCAACGTCCTGACTTTC. Translating gives CASSRRRDSSSGANVLTF.

The genes are TRBV5-1 and TRBJ2-3, with a weak D call TRBD2 (6 bases). V gave up 5 bases and J gave up 2 bases, with 18 bases separating them. Germline lookup yields CDR1 SGHRS and CDR2 YFSETQ. This CDR3 region has 16 residues. The CDR3 region is CASRKTGTGNTDTQYF. In DNA form, the CDR3 reads TGCGCCAGCAGAAAGACGGGGACTGGAAACACAGATACGCAGTATTTT. The full variable domain, its missing parts supplied by reference TRBV5-1 and TRBJ2-3, is KAGVTQTPRYLIKTRGQQVTLSCSPISGHRSVSWYQQTPGQGLQFLFEYFSETQRNKGNFPGRFSGRQFSNSRSEMNVSTLELGDSALYLCASRKTGTGNTDTQYFGPGTRLTVL.

The chain links TRBV7-3 to TRBJ1-2, with 12 positions matching TRBD1. This CDR3 is 15 amino acids long. Germline V gene sequence: CDR1 SGHTA, CDR2 FQGTGA. V shed 5 bases and J 5 bases; nucleotides not matched to a gene: 6. The CDR3 bases are TGTGCCAGCAGCCTGGGACAGGGGGCGGGATATGGCTACACCTTC. Translation: CASSLGQGAGYGYTF. The full variable domain, completed using reference TRBV7-3 and TRBJ1-2, is GAGVSQTPSNKVTEKGKYVELRCDPISGHTALYWYRQSLGQGPEFLIYFQGTGAADDSGLPNDRFFAVRPEGSVSTLKIQRTERGDSAVYLCASSLGQGAGYGYTFGSGTRLTVV.

This clone was detected only a few times. CDR3 coding DNA: TGTGCCAGCAGCGACAGGGCAGACACCATATATTTT. Protein: CASSDRADTIYF. The rearrangement uses TRBV6-6 and TRBJ1-3; 7 nucleotides line up with TRBD1. The CDR3 runs to 12 residues. V was clipped by 6 bases and J by 8 bases; unmatched bases: 4. CDR1 is MNHNY, CDR2 SVGAGI, per germline (reference sequence).

This clone was detected only once. The rearrangement joins TRBV2 to TRBJ1-1; possibly TRBD1 for D (6 bases). Trimming shortened V by 7 bases and J by 3 bases, and 12 bases separated the two germline ends. The CDR3 is 13 residues long. Germline CDR1 and CDR2: SNHLY and FYNNEI. CDR3 nucleotide sequence: TGTGCCAGCAACCAGGCAGGGGACACTGAAGCTTTCTTT. This codes for CASNQAGDTEAFF.

The chain joins TRBV18 to TRBJ1-2, with no clear D. The length of the CDR3 is 14 residues. Germline V gives CDR1 KGHSH, CDR2 LQKENI. V lost 3 bases, J lost 4 bases, and 12 bases lay in between. CDR3: CASSPQTAPYGYTF. The CDR3 DNA follows: TGTGCCAGCTCACCCCAGACGGCCCCCTATGGCTACACCTTC.

The chain employs TRBV7-9 and TRBJ2-2; D not resolved. V lost 4 bases and J lost 3, with 12 bases in between. This CDR3 region has 15 residues. The germline gives CDR1 SEHNR, CDR2 FQNEAQ (reference sequence). The chain's CDR3 is CASSYFGRDTGELFF. CDR3 coding DNA: TGTGCCAGCAGCTACTTTGGAAGAGACACCGGGGAGCTGTTTTTT.

To note about this clone: Other DNA sequences in the sample encode the same CDR3. The chain is built from TRBV7-2 and TRBJ1-1; no clear D. CDR1 and CDR2 from the germline V gene are SGHTA and FQGNSA. Trimming cost V 2 bases and J 1 base, with 8 bases left between them. The CDR3 is 14 residues long. In nucleotides, the CDR3 is TGTGCCAGCAGCTTATCCCCGGGGAACACTGAAGCTTTCTTT. Translation: CASSLSPGNTEAFF.

Note on this clone: Other DNA sequences within the sample encode an identical CDR3. V gene TRBV20-1 combines with J gene TRBJ2-5; D remains ambiguous. CDR3 length: 11 residues. V was trimmed by 0 bases and J by 5 bases, leaving 4 bases between them. Germline loops: CDR1 DFQATT, CDR2 SNEGSKA (reference sequence). The chain's CDR3 is CSARDVETQYF. Here the CDR3 DNA reads TGCAGTGCTAGAGATGTGGAGACCCAGTACTTC.

This clone was seen a handful of times. The chain has TRBV7-9 and TRBJ2-3, with D perhaps matching TRBD1 (5 bases). The CDR3 spans 16 residues. The V end was cut by 5 bases, the J end by 1 base, with 16 bases between. Germline V gene lookup returns CDR1 SEHNR and CDR2 FQNEAQ (reference sequence). This CDR3 reads CASSPSPGSGTDTQYF. The CDR3 DNA reads TGTGCCAGCAGCCCCTCGCCAGGGTCGGGCACAGATACGCAGTATTTT.

J is TRBJ1-1 and V is TRBV9, with D maybe TRBD1 (6 bases). V lost 2 bases, J lost 3 bases, and 14 bases lay in between. The V gene's germline CDR1 is SGDLS and CDR2 YYNGEE. The CDR3 runs to 15 residues. For the CDR3, the DNA is TGTGCCAGCAGCGTCCAGGGGAGAGGGGACACTGAAGCTTTCTTT. Amino acids: CASSVQGRGDTEAFF.

The chain combines TRBV11-3 with TRBJ2-1; the D gene is possibly TRBD2 (5 bases). This CDR3 spans 14 amino acids. Germline lookup yields CDR1 SGHNT and CDR2 YENEEA. V lost 5 bases to trimming and J lost 3 bases, with 11 bases between them. The CDR3 DNA reads as TGTGCCAGCAGCCCTCCCGGGGTCTACAATGAGCAGTTCTTC. It is translated as CASSPPGVYNEQFF.

A note on this clone: This may be a read error: a much more frequent sequence differs by one nucleotide. The CDR3 loop reads CASSFTDTQYF. The CDR3 DNA sequence: TGTGCCAGCAGCTTCACAGATACGCAGTATTTT. This chain links TRBV7-6 with TRBJ2-3; D gene unclear. The CDR3 covers 11 residues. Germline CDR1 SGHVS, CDR2 FNYEAQ. V was pared by 3 bases and J by 2 bases, with 0 bases between.

This rearrangement joins TRBV7-8 to TRBJ2-1, with D perhaps matching TRBD1 or TRBD2 (5 bases each). CDR3 size: 17 residues. With 1 base removed from V and 8 bases from J, the gap between germline ends came to 21 bases. Germline CDR1 is SGHVS and CDR2 is FQNEAQ. The CDR3 coding sequence is TGTGCCAGCAGCTTAGAATTGGGGCTAAGCGGTATATATGAGCAGTTCTTC. It specifies CASSLELGLSGIYEQFF.

This chain connects TRBV11-1 to TRBJ2-3; D not resolved. V was trimmed by 1 base and J by 0 bases, leaving 11 bases between them. CDR1 is SGHAT and CDR2 is FQDESV in the germline V gene (reference sequence). The CDR3 contains 16 residues. In DNA form, the CDR3 reads TGTGCCAGCAGCTTAGAAGCCCCTACTAGCACAGATACGCAGTATTTT. Protein: CASSLEAPTSTDTQYF.

CDR3 DNA sequence: TGTGCCAGTAGTCTAGTCACTATTAGCGGACATACGCAGTATTTT. Protein product: CASSLVTISGHTQYF. This rearrangement joins TRBV19 to TRBJ2-3; TRBD2 is a possible D gene (6 bases). This CDR3 has 15 amino acids. With 5 bases removed from V and 7 bases from J, the gap between germline ends came to 19 bases. Looked up from germline, CDR1 is LNHDA and CDR2 is SQIVND (reference sequence).

As for this clone: The sample carries other DNA sequences with the same CDR3. The chain is built from TRBV29-1 and TRBJ2-3, with D unresolved. V gave up 4 bases and J gave up 2 bases, with 13 bases separating them. The germline CDR1 and CDR2 sequences are SQVTM and ANQGSEA. The CDR3 totals 14 residues. CDR3 loop: CSVGVAGVTDTQYF. The CDR3, as DNA: TGCAGCGTTGGGGTTGCAGGAGTCACAGATACGCAGTATTTT.